This T cell receptor (beta chain) was captured in a study of human T cells and chemical hapten exposure. Study-level results: Counts of expanded TCRs (at PT1) showed a positive correlation with patch test score. No shift was seen in TCRs above 1 in 1000 frequency with DPC sensitization.

Separate cDNA molecules received unique molecular identifiers, which the library attached to them. TCRdb fed the RACE reads into MiXCR, producing one record per CDR3 protein. In the table there are about 98,000 distinct CDR3 sequences, about a tenth of which are singletons. Time point specified: pre-sensitization, week 0. The treatment is: therapeutic diphenylcyclopropenone sensitization with weekly scalp DPC. Patients had alopecia, were aged 18 to 70, and were not pregnant. Remarks on this clonotype: Its antigen is still unknown.

This CDR3 has 15 amino acids. Germline V CDR1 and CDR2: SGDLS, YYNGEE. V lost 0 bases and J 2 bases, leaving 12 bases between the germline ends. The receptor's source is a woman aged 55-69 years with alopecia areata. Some clones in this sample may be carry-over from other donors' samples. The rearrangement links TRBV9 to TRBJ2-7; perhaps TRBD2 as D (5 bases). This specimen was whole blood, taken in connection with sensitization to the hapten diphenylcyclopropenone (DPC). This CDR3 reads CASSVDPGSTYEQYF. The DNA for the CDR3 is TGTGCCAGCAGCGTAGATCCGGGGTCGACCTACGAGCAGTACTTC. The full variable domain, with the rest looked up from reference TRBV9 and TRBJ2-7, is DSGVTQTPKHLITATGQRVTLRCSPRSGDLSVYWYQQSLDQGLQFLIQYYNGEERAKGNILERFSAQQFPDLHSELNLSSLELGDSALYFCASSVDPGSTYEQYFGPGTRLTVT.